This T cell receptor (beta chain) came from a study of regulatory T cells in long-lasting Graves disease. Time point denoted: newly diagnosed GD, antithyroid drugs for less than 3 months. PBMC-extracted RNA yielded the TCR library. iRepertoire HTBI primers and Arm-PCR of CDR3 regions built TCR beta libraries. TCRdb fed the multiplex PCR reads into MiXCR, producing one record per CDR3 protein. The data hold 360,000 or so distinct CDR3 sequences, with around 17% observed a single time. This clonotype was seen ten or more times. The junction had 6 bases not matched to a gene; V was cut back by 2 bases and J by 4 bases. This CDR3 spans 16 amino acids. This sample also belongs to another study, concerning T cells in Graves' hyperthyroidism and ophthalmopathy. That work states: Researchers ran a first-round RT-PCR on the TCR CDR3 using the HTBI primer set.

The genes are TRBV12-3 or TRBV12-4 and TRBJ2-5, with 11 bases fitting TRBD1. Sequences were derived from peripheral blood mononuclear cells (PBMCs), sampled at new diagnosis, from a patient treated with antithyroid drugs. The receptor was isolated from a man aged 35 to 55 with Graves disease. The CDR3 bases are TGTGCCAGCAGTTTAAGGACAGGGGGCTCGGTAGAGACCCAGTACTTC. Translation: CASSLRTGGSVETQYF.